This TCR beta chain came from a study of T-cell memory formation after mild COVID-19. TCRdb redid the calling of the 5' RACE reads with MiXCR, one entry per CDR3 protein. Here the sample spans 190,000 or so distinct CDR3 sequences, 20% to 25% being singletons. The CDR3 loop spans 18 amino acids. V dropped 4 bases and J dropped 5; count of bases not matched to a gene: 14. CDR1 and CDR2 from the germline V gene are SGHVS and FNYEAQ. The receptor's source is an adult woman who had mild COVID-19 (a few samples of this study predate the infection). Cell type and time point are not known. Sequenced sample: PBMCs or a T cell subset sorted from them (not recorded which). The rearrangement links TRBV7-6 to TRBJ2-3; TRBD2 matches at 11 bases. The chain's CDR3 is CASSSSPIAGGPVDTQYF. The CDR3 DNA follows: TGTGCCAGCAGCTCGAGCCCGATAGCGGGGGGGCCCGTAGATACGCAGTATTTT.